This T cell receptor beta chain was sequenced in a study of blood T cell repertoires in COVID-19. Turning to the study itself: Samples representing acute and convalescent COVID-19 were sourced from the United States, Italy and Spain. The analysed material was cDNA or gDNA that came from T cells, B-cell-depleted T cells, or PBMCs.

Per the original data handling: It was from reference gene primer amplification that nucleated cell counts were estimated. TCRdb's table, derived via immunoSEQ multiplex PCR, lists solely in-frame clones and lacks some. V and J calls and clone size are copied from that table; D and trimming were computed from the DNA. The data show 30,000 to 40,000 clones, roughly 87% seen once. Germline-derived CDR1 and CDR2 are MNHNS and SASEGT. V was trimmed by 3 bases and J by 0 bases, leaving 6 bases between them. The CDR3 length is 14 residues. The sample taken for sequencing was peripheral blood. This chain links TRBV6-1 with TRBJ2-1; the D is unclear. The clonotype originates from a man in his 60s with acute or convalescent COVID-19. The CDR3 spells CASSEGDSYNEQFF. CDR3 DNA: TGTGCCAGCAGTGAGGGCGACTCCTACAATGAGCAGTTCTTC.